One T cell receptor (beta chain) is described in this entry. The antigen is undetermined. The source of the sample is a study of cytomegalovirus exposure and HLA in healthy donors. V lost 8 bases and J lost 2; bases outside the gene matches: 5. The CDR3 contains 13 residues. CDR1 and CDR2 from the germline V gene are MNHNS and SASEGT. Healthy donors of bone marrow made up the group. Study-wide results and limits: An analysis that was carried out later associated 15,000 to 20,000 TCR beta sequences with HLA alleles at 0.05 false discovery rate. Earlier analysis yielded a pattern in which most TCR beta V segments were productive about 90% or about 30% of the time. Clonal expansion was found to be greater in HLA-associated TCR beta chains than in equally common others in a later analysis.

Researchers ran the PCR with 60 Vbeta and 13 Jbeta primers. TCRdb's table, derived via immunoSEQ multiplex PCR, lists solely in-frame clones and lacks some. Here the sample spans some 150,000 clones, 80% to 85% being singletons. The source material was PBMCs. This clonotype was obtained from a woman aged 25 to 45 in good health and CMV-seronegative. The V call is TRBV6-1, the J call TRBJ1-2, with 7 bases that match TRBD1. This CDR3 reads CASRRDSNYGYTF. The CDR3 DNA reads as TGTGCCAGCCGACGGGACAGCAACTATGGCTACACCTTC.